The 17 T cell receptor beta chains listed next were all sequenced from one sample in a study of blood T cell repertoires in COVID-19 (dated by TCRdb to about 2020). The library came from the immunoSEQ multiplex PCR assay. TCRdb carries this immuneACCESS record with in-frame sequences only. Its versions omit some clonotypes, under half of them owing to an unresolved V gene in the studies checked, with the rest unexplained. The sample table holds hundreds of thousands of clones, of which over 75% were seen once. Roughly 5% of the sample goes to the ten largest clones. The material sequenced was peripheral blood. All receptors come from a man aged 50-59 years with active or convalescent COVID-19.

The V and J genes are TRBV2 and TRBJ1-1; TRBD1 agrees at 7 bases. CDR1 is SNHLY, CDR2 FYNNEI, per germline. The CDR3 contains 16 residues. The ends lost 8 bases at V and 0 bases at J; junction bases unmatched: 12. CDR3 loop: CASRYPIQGMNTEAFF. CDR3 in DNA: TGTGCCAGCCGATATCCTATACAGGGGATGAACACTGAAGCTTTCTTT. Combining the CDR3 with reference TRBV2 and TRBJ1-1 gives the whole variable domain EPEVTQTPSHQVTQMGQEVILRCVPISNHLYFYWYRQILGQKVEFLVSFYNNEISEKSEIFDDQFSVERPDGSNFTLKIRSTKLEDSAMYFCASRYPIQGMNTEAFFGQGTRLTVV.

This chain uses TRBV5-4 with TRBJ1-1, with D tentatively TRBD1 (5 bases). Trimming left V 8 bases short and J 1 base short, with 12 bases between. This CDR3 spans 13 amino acids. Germline values: CDR1 SGHNT, CDR2 YYREEE (reference sequence). The CDR3: CASSADRNTEAFF. The CDR3 DNA reads TGTGCCAGTTCCGCCGACAGGAACACTGAAGCTTTCTTT.

The rearrangement uses TRBV5-1 and TRBJ2-7; 10 nucleotides match TRBD2. The CDR3 is 17 residues long. Germline trimming cut 0 bases from V and 6 bases from J; bases unmatched to any gene: 12. Germline CDR1 reads SGHRS; CDR2 reads YFSETQ. The CDR3 DNA reads as TGCGCCAGCAGCTTGGCGGAGAATCTAGCGGGAGCAGGCGAGCAGTACTTC. Its translation is CASSLAENLAGAGEQYF.

The chain combines TRBV3-1 (or the pseudogene TRBV3-2) with TRBJ2-1; 13 nucleotides line up with TRBD2. The J segment lost 1 base and the V segment lost 5 bases, leaving 5 bases of the junction unmatched. This CDR3 has 17 residues. Germline V lookup: CDR1 LGHDT, CDR2 YNNKEL (reference sequence). CDR3 loop: CASSALAGGSSYNEQFF. Written as DNA, the CDR3 is TGTGCCAGCAGCGCACTAGCGGGAGGGTCTTCCTACAATGAGCAGTTCTTC.

V usage is TRBV18 and J usage is TRBJ1-2; TRBD1 matches 9 bases. Germline lookup yields CDR1 KGHSH and CDR2 LQKENI. Trimming at V came to 3 bases and at J to 5 bases, leaving 7 bases not matched to a gene. CDR3 length equals 15 residues. The DNA for the CDR3 is TGTGCCAGCTCACCCGGGACAGGGTGGGCTTATGGCTACACCTTC. It codes for CASSPGTGWAYGYTF.

This chain links TRBV5-1 with TRBJ2-1, with 10 nucleotides matching TRBD2. The CDR3 is 16 residues long. V lost 0 bases, J lost 7 bases, and 7 bases stayed unmatched. From germline, CDR1 is SGHRS and CDR2 YFSETQ. CDR3 amino acids: CASSLEGSGRYNEQFF. In nucleotides, the CDR3 is TGCGCCAGCAGCTTGGAGGGTAGCGGGAGGTATAATGAGCAGTTCTTC.

The chain couples TRBV7-8 to TRBJ1-2, with no clear D. V was shortened by 5 bases and J by 2 bases, with 12 bases between the two germline ends. Germline CDR1 and CDR2: SGHVS and FQNEAQ. The CDR3 runs 14 residues. Here the CDR3 DNA reads TGTGCCAGCAGCATTAGTGGTCCCAACTATGGCTACACCTTC. It translates to CASSISGPNYGYTF. The full variable domain, rest sourced from reference TRBV7-8 and TRBJ1-2, is GAGVSQSPRYKVAKRGQDVALRCDPISGHVSLFWYQQALGQGPEFLTYFQNEAQLDKSGLPSDRFFAERPEGSVSTLKIQRTQQEDSAVYLCASSISGPNYGYTFGSGTRLTVV.

This clone was counted between two and nine times. This rearrangement joins TRBV7-2 to TRBJ2-7, with 7 bases fitting TRBD2. CDR3 length: 15 residues. The V segment lost 1 base and the J segment 4 bases; nucleotides outside the gene matches: 7. The germline V gene encodes CDR1 SGHTA and CDR2 FQGNSA. CDR3 sequence (DNA): TGTGCCAGCAGCTTAGATGCGGGAGTAGAATACGAGCAGTACTTC. Protein product: CASSLDAGVEYEQYF.

The chain combines TRBV7-6 with TRBJ2-1; unclear D gene. V was shortened by 5 bases and J by 9 bases, with 8 bases between the two germline ends. The CDR3 spans 11 residues. Germline values: CDR1 SGHVS, CDR2 FNYEAQ. The CDR3 is CASSMFGEQFF. The CDR3 DNA reads as TGTGCCAGCAGCATGTTCGGTGAGCAGTTCTTC.

This clone was seen just once. The chain is built from TRBV20-1 and TRBJ1-2, with 7 bases lining up with TRBD1. Germline V gene sequence: CDR1 DFQATT, CDR2 SNEGSKA (reference sequence). CDR3 length equals 11 residues. The V segment lost 6 bases and the J segment 4 bases; nucleotides outside the gene matches: 2. The CDR3 is CSADRLYGYTF. The CDR3 nucleotides read TGCAGTGCGGACAGGCTCTATGGCTACACCTTC.

The gene calls are TRBV10-3 and TRBJ2-7; maybe TRBD2 (6 bases). This CDR3 spans 15 amino acids. V was pared by 2 bases and J by 2 bases, with 13 bases between. Looked up from germline, CDR1 is ENHRY and CDR2 is SYGVKD. The CDR3 loop is CAISEPAGPTYEQYF. The CDR3 DNA follows: TGTGCCATCAGTGAGCCCGCGGGGCCAACCTACGAGCAGTACTTC.

The genes are TRBV16 and TRBJ2-5; D gene uncertain. Germline V lookup: CDR1 KGHSY, CDR2 FQNENV. CDR3 length equals 13 residues. V was trimmed by 3 bases and J by 2 bases, leaving 7 bases between them. CDR3 residues: CASSQVRQETQYF. The CDR3 nucleotides read TGTGCCAGCAGCCAGGTCCGGCAAGAGACCCAGTACTTC.

The chain joins TRBV7-9 to TRBJ2-2, with 11 bases lining up with TRBD2. Trimming took 5 bases from V and 4 from J; bases not matched to a gene: 12. CDR1 and CDR2 (germline): SEHNR, FQNEAQ (reference sequence). The CDR3 runs to 18 residues. CDR3 loop: CASSQQQLSGRATGELFF. The DNA for the CDR3 is TGTGCCAGCAGCCAACAACAACTTAGCGGGAGGGCCACCGGGGAGCTGTTTTTT.

This clone was counted a few times. This chain uses TRBV27 with TRBJ2-6, with D possibly being TRBD1 (6 bases). Trimming took off 2 bases at V and 3 bases at J, with 11 bases between the two ends. The CDR3 has 16 residues. The germline gives CDR1 MNHEY, CDR2 SMNVEV (reference sequence). CDR3 protein: CASSLGGLGGANVLTF. The CDR3 DNA follows: TGTGCCAGCAGTTTAGGGGGCCTCGGTGGGGCCAACGTCCTGACTTTC.

This chain joins TRBV6-5 and TRBJ1-3; D gene uncertain. The CDR3 length is 13 residues. V shed 6 bases and J shed 4 bases, with 10 bases lying between them. Germline loops: CDR1 MNHEY, CDR2 SVGAGI. The CDR3 nucleotides are TGTGCCAGCAGGAGAGGGCCGGGAAACACCATATATTTT. Translation: CASRRGPGNTIYF.

The rearrangement links TRBV3-1 (or the pseudogene TRBV3-2) to TRBJ2-5, with 13 bases identical to TRBD2. CDR1 LGHDT and CDR2 YNNKEL come from the germline V gene (reference sequence). This CDR3 region has 18 residues. V shed 0 bases, J shed 3 bases, and the junction held 7 bases outside the gene matches. This chain's CDR3 is CASSQDWRLAGGEETQYF. The CDR3 DNA is TGTGCCAGCAGCCAAGATTGGAGACTAGCGGGAGGTGAAGAGACCCAGTACTTC.

The chain joins TRBV19 to TRBJ2-1; possibly TRBD2 for D (6 bases). Germline CDR1 reads LNHDA; CDR2 reads SQIVND (reference sequence). The CDR3 is 14 residues long. The V and J ends lost 4 bases and 7 bases respectively, with 14 bases between them. This CDR3 is CASSTGVALNEQFF. For the CDR3, the DNA is TGTGCCAGTAGTACGGGAGTTGCCTTAAATGAGCAGTTCTTC.